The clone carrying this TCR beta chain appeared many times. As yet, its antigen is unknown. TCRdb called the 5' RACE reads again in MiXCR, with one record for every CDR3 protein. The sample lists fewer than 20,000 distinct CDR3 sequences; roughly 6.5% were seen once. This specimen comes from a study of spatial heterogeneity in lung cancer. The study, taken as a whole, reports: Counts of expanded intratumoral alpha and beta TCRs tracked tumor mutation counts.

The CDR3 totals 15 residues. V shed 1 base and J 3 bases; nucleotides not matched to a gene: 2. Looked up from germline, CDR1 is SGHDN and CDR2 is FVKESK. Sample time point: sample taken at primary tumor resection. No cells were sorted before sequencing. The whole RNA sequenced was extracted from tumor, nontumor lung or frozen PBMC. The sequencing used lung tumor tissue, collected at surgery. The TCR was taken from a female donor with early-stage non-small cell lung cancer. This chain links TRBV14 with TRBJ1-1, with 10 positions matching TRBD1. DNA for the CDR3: TGTGCCAGCAGCCAAGTTGGGACAGGGGACACTGAAGCTTTCTTT. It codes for CASSQVGTGDTEAFF.